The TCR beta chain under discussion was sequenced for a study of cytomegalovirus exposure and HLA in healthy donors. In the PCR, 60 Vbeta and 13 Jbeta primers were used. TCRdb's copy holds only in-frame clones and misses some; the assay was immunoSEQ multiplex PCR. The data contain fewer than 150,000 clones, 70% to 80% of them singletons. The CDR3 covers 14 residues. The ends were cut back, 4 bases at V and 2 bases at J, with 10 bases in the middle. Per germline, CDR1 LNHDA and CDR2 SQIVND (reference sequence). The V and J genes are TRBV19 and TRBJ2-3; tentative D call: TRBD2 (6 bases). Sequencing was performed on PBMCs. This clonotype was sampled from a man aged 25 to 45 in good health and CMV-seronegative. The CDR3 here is CASSSGVDTDTQYF. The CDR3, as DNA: TGTGCCAGTAGTAGCGGGGTGGACACAGATACGCAGTATTTT.